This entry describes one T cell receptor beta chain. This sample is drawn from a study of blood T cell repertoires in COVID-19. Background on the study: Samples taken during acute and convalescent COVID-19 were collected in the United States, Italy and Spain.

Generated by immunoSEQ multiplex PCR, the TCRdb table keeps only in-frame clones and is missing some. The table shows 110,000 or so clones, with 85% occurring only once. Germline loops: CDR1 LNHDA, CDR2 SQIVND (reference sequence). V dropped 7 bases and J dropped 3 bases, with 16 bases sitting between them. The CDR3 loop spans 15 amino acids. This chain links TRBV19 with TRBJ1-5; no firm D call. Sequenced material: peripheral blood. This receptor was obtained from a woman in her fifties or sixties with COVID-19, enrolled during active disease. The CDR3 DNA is TGTGCCAGTACCCCTCCCCGAGGGAACAATCAGCCCCAGCATTTT. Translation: CASTPPRGNNQPQHF. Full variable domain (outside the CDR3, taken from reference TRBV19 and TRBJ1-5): DGGITQSPKYLFRKEGQNVTLSCEQNLNHDAMYWYRQDPGQGLRLIYYSQIVNDFQKGDIAEGYSVSREKKESFPLTVTSAQKNPTAFYLCASTPPRGNNQPQHFGDGTRLSIL.